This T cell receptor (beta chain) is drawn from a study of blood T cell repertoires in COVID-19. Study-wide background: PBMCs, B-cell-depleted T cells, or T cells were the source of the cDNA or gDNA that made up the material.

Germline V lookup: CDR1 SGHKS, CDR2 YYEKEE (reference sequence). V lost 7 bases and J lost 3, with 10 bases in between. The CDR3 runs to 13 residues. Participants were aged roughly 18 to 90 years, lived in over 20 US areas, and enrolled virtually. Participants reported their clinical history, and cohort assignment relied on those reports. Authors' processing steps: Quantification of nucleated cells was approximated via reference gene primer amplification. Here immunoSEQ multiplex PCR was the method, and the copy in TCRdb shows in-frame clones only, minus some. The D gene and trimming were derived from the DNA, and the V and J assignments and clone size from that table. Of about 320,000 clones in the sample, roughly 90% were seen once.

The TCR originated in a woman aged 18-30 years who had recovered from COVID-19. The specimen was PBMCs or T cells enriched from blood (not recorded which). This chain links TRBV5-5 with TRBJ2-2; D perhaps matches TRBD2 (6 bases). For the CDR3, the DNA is TGTGCCAGCGGAGGGGCTGACACCGGGGAGCTGTTTTTT. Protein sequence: CASGGADTGELFF.